This TCR beta chain was retrieved from a study of shared clonotypes between healthy human individuals. Sequencing used immunoSEQ multiplex PCR; TCRdb keeps in-frame clones, though not all of them. The top ten hold 0.4% to 0.55% of the sample, which has about 1.5 million clones, 98% seen once. This clone has just one count. The V and J ends lost 4 bases and 12 bases, in that order; junction bases with no gene match: 7. This CDR3 is 13 amino acids long. CDR1 is SQVTM, CDR2 ANQGSEA, per germline. The receptor comes from a man aged 25 to 40 in good health. The V call is TRBV29-1, the J call TRBJ2-1; 12 bases line up with TRBD2. The sample taken for sequencing was naive CD4+ T cells sorted from blood. The subset is: CD45RA+ positively selected. CDR3: CSVAPTSGRLQFF. CDR3 bases: TGCAGCGTTGCCCCGACTAGCGGGAGATTGCAGTTCTTC.